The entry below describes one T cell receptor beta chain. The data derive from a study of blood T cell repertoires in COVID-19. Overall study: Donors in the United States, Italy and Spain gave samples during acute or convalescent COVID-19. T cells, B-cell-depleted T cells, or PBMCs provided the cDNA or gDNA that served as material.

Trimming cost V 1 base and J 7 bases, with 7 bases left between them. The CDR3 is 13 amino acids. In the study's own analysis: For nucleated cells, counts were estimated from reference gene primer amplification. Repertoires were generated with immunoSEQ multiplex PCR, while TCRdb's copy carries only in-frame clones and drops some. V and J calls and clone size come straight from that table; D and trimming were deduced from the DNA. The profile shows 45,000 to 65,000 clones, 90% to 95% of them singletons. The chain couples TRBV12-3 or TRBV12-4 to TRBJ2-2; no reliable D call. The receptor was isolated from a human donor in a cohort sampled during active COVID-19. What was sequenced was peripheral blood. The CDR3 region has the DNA TGTGCCAGCAGTTTAGAGGAGTACGGGGAGCTGTTTTTT. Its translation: CASSLEEYGELFF.